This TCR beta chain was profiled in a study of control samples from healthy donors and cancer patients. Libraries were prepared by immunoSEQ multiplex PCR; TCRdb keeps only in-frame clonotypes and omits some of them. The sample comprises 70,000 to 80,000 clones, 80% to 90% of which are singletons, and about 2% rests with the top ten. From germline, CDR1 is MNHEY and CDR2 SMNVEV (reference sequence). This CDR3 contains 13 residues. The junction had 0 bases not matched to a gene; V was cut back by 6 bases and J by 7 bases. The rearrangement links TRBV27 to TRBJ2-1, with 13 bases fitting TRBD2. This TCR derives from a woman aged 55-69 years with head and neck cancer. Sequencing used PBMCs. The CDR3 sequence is CASRLAGGNEQFF. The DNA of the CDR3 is TGTGCCAGCAGACTAGCGGGAGGGAATGAGCAGTTCTTC.